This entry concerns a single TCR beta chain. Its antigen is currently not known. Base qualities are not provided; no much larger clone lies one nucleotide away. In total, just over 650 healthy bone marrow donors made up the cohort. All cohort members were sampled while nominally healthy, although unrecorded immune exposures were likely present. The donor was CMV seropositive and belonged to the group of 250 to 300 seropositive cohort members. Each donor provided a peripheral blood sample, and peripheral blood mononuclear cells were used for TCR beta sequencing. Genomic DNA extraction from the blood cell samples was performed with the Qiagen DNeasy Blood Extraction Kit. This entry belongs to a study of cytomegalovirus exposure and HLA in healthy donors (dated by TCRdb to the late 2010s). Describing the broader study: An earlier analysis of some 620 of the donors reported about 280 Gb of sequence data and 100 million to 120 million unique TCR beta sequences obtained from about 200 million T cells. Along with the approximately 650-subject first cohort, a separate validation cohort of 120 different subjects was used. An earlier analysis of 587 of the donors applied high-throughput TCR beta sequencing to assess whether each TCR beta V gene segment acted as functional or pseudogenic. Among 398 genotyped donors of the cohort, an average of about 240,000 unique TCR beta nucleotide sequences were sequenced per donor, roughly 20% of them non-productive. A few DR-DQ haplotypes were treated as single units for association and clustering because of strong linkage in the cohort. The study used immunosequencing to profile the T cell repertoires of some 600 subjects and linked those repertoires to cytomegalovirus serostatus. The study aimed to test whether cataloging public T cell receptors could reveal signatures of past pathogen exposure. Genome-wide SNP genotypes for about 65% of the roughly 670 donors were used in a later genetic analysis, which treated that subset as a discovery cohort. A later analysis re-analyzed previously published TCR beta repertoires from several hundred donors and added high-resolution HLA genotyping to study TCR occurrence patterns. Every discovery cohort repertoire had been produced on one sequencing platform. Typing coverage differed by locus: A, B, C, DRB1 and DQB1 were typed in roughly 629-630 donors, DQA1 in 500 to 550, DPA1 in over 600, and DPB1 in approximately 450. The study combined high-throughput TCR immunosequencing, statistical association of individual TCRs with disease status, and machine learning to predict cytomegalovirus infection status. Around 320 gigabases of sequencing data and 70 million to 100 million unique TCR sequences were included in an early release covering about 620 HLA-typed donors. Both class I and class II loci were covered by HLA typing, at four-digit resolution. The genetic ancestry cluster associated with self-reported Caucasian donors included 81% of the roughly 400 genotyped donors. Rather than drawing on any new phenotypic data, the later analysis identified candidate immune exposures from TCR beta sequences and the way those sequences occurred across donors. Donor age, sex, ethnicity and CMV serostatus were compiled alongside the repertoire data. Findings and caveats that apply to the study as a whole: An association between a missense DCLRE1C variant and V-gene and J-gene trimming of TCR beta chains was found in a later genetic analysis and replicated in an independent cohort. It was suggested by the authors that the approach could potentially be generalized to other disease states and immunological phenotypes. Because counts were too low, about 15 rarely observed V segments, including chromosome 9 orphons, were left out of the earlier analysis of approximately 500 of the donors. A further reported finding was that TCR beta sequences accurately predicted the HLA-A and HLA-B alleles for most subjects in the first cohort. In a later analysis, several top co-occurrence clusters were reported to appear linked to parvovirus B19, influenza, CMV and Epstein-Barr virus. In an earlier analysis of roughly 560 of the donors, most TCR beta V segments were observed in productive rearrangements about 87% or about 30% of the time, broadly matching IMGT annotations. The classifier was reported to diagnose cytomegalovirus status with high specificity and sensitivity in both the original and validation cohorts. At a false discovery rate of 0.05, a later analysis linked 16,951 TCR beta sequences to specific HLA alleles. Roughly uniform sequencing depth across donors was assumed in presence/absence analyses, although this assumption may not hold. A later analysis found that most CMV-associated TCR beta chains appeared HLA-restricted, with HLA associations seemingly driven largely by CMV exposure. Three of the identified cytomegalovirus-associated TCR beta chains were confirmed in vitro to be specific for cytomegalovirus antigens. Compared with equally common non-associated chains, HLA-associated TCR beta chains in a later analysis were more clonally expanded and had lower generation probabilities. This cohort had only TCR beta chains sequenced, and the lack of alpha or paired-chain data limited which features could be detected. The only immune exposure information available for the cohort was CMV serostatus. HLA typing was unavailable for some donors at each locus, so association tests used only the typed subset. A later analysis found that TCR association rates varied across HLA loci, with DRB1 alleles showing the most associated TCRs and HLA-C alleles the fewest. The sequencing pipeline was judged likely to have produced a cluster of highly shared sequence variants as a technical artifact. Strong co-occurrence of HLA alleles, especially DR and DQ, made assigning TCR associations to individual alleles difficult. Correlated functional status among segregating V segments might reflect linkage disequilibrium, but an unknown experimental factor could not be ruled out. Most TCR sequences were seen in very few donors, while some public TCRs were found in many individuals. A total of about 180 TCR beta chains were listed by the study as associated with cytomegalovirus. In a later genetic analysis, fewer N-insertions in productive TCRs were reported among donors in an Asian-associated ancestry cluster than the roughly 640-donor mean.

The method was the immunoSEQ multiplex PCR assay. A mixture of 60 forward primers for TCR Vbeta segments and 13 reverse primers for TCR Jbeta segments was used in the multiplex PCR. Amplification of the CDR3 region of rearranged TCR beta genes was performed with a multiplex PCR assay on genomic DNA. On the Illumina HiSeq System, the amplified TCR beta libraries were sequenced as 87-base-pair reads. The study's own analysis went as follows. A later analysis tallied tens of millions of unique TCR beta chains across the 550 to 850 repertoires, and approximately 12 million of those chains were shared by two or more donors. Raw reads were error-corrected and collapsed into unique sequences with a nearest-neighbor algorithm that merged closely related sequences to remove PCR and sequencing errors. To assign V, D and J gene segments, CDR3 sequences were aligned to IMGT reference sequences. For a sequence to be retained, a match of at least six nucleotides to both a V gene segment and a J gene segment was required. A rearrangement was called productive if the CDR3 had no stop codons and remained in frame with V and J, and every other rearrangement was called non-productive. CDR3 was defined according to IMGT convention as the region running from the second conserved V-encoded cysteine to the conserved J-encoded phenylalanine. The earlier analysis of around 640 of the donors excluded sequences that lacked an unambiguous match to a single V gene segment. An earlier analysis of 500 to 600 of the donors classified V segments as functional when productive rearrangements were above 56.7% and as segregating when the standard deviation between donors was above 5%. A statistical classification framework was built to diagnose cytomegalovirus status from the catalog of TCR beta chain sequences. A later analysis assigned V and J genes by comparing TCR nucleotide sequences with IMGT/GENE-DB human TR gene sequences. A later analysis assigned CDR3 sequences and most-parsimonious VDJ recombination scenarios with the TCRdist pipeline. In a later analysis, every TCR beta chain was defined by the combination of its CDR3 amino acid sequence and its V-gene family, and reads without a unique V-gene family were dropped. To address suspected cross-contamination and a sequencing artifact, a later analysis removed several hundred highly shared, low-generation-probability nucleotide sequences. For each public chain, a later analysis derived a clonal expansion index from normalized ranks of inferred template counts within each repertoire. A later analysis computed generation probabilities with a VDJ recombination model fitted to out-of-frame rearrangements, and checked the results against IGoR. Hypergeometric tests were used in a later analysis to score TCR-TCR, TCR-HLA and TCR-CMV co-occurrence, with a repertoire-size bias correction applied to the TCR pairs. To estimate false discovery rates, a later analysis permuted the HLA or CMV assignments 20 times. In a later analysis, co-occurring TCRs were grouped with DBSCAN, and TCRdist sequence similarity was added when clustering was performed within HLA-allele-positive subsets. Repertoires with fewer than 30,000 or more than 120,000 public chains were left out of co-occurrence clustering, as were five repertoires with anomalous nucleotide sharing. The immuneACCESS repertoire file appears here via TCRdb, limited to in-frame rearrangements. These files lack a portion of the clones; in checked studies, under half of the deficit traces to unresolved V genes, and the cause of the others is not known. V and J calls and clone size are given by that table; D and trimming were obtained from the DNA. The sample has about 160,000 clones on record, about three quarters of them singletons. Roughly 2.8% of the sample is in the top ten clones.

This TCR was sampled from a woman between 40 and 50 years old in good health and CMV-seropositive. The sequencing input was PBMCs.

CDR3 loop: CASTQGVSGGHLVTQYF. The DNA is TGTGCCAGCACCCAGGGGGTTAGCGGGGGTCATTTGGTGACGCAGTATTTT. The rearranged segments are TRBV9 and TRBJ2-3, with TRBD2 identical over 9 junction bases. Per the germline V gene, SGDLS is the CDR1 and YYNGEE is the CDR2. The V end gives up 6 bases and the J end 9 bases, leaving 20 bases in the junction not matched to a gene. From its cysteine to its phenylalanine, the CDR3 spans 17 amino acids. Of all the DNA, just the CDR3 is kept, 51 bases in frame from base 1.